One T cell receptor beta chain is described in this entry. The target antigen is unknown. The data are from a study of T cells and Merkel cell carcinoma outcomes. Study-wide points: Repertoire plus T-cell density reportedly predicted Merkel cell carcinoma outcomes.

The CDR3 has 15 amino acids. With 1 base clipped from V and 4 bases from J, the junction kept 3 bases outside the gene matches. Looked up from germline, CDR1 is SGHAT and CDR2 is FQDESV (reference sequence). Sequenced by immunoSEQ multiplex PCR; TCRdb stores in-frame clones only, minus some. The repertoire consists of 6,000 or so clones, with 70% to 75% occurring once and the leading ten covering roughly 13%. This chain connects TRBV11-1 to TRBJ2-1; the match to TRBD2 covers 8 bases. This TCR derives from a human donor with Merkel cell carcinoma. Some clones in this sample may be carry-over from other donors' samples. Sequencing was carried out using tumor tissue from Merkel cell carcinoma. The DNA for the CDR3 is TGTGCCAGCAGCTTAGGACTAGCGATTTACAATGAGCAGTTCTTC. Encoded protein: CASSLGLAIYNEQFF.